This T cell receptor (beta chain) was captured by sequencing in a study of radiation and T cells in renal cell carcinoma. Study-wide results and limits: Dominant CDR3 motifs were more common in irradiated tumors than controls.

Some clones are missing from TCRdb's copy, which holds only in-frame ones; the method was immunoSEQ multiplex PCR. The table lists some 5,600 clones, about 64% of them singletons. In regard to this clone: Its antigen is as yet unknown.

Germline V gene data show CDR1 as KGHSH and CDR2 as LQKENI. The CDR3 length is 14 residues. V was shortened by 5 bases and J by 2 bases, with 12 bases between the two germline ends. Documented treatment: treatment-naive control, cytoreductive nephrectomy. Control samples are tumors resected by cytoreductive nephrectomy without prior radiation. The patient's renal cell carcinoma had clear cell pathology. The chain employs TRBV18 and TRBJ2-5; D perhaps matches TRBD2 (6 bases). The sequenced sample was tumor tissue, obtained from a patient whose treatment was nephrectomy without radiotherapy. This clonotype was sampled from a human donor with renal cell carcinoma. CDR3 region: CASSLSSGQETQYF. The CDR3 DNA is TGTGCCAGCTCATTGAGCAGCGGGCAAGAGACCCAGTACTTC.